Detailed here is one T cell receptor beta chain. As yet, its antigen is unknown. V lost 4 bases to trimming and J lost 1 base; unmatched junction nucleotides: 5. Germline CDR1 SGHAT, CDR2 FQNNGV. This CDR3 contains 15 residues. Using its own MiXCR run on the RT-PCR reads, TCRdb lists one record per CDR3 protein. The sample includes around 500,000 distinct CDR3 sequences, 11% of them seen just once. This record belongs to a study of response to subunit inactivated influenza vaccine. The study's findings and limits: The authors suggested that every seasonal influenza vaccination recruits few new T cells.

The chain has TRBV11-2 and TRBJ2-3, with TRBD1 matching 7 bases. The sample was PBMCs from blood, taken roughly 45 days after vaccination. This TCR derives from a man aged 45-60 years who received an inactivated influenza vaccine. For the CDR3, the DNA is TGTGCCAGCAGCTGGGGACAGCGACGCACAGATACGCAGTATTTT. Translation gives CASSWGQRRTDTQYF.